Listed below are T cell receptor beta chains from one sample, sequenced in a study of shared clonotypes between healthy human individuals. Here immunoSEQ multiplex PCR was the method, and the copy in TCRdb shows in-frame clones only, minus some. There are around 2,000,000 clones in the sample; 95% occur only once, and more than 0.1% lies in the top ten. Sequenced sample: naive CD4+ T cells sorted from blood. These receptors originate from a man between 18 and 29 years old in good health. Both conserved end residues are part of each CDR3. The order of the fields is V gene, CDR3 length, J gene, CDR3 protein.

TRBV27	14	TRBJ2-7	CASSLVRGSYEQYF
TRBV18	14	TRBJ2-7	CASSPGTTDYEQYF
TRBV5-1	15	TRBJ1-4	CASSPGQGVSEKLFF
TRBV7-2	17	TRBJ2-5	CASSSPPGAGRQETQYF
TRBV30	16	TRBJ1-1	CAWSVRRGGSHTEAFF
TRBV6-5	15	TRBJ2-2	CASRVSGSYTGELFF
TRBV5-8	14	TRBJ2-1	CASSLSTKYNEQFF
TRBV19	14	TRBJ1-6	CASSILVMDSPLHF
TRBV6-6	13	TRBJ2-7	CASREGGSYEQYF
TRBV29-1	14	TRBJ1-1	CSVARTGGATEAFF
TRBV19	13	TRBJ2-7	CASSLEGQGEQYF
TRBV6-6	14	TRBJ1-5	CASSFGEDNQPQHF
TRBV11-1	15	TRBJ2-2	CASSPRQGITGELFF
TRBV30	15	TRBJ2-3	CAWSDPPGGRDTQYF
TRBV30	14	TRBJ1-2	CAWSVLNRSYGYTF
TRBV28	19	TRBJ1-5	CASYSGVGVGHYSNQPQHF
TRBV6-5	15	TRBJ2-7	CASSYTRTGLNEQYF
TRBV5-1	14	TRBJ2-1	CASSRDGGINEQFF
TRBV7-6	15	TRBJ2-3	CASRRDRGPTDTQYF
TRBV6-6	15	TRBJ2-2	CASSYSRSYTGELFF
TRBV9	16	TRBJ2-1	CASSVGGTGGRNEQFF
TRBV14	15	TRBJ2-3	CASSQGLPGGDTQYF
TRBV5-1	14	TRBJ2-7	CASSLAPGTYEQYF
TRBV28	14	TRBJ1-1	CASSFWQANTEAFF
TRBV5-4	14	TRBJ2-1	CASSLTGVENEQFF
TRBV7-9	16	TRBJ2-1	CASSLDDRGHLNEQFF
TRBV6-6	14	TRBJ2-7	CASSSNEGSYEQYF
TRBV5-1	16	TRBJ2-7	CASSGRGTASSYEQYF
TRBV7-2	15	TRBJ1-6	CASSVRGQRNSPLHF
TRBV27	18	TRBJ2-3	CASSLSSQAGGSSDTQYF
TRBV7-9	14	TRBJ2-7	CASSTPFPPREQYF
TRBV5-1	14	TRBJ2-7	CASSPLGGSYEQYF
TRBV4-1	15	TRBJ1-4	CASSAPGHSNEKLFF
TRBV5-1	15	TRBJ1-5	CASSLTGGDNQPQHF
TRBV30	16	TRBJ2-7	CASTGWTSGVPYEQYF
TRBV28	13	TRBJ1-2	CASSSNQGLQYTF
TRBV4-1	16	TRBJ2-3	CASSPPRIAGLDTQYF
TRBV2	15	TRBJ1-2	CASRDRSSPGDGYTF
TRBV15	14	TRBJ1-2	CATSREVGSYGYTF
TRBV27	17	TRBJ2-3	CASSLSIPGLAGDTQYF
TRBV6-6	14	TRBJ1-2	CASSYPAGPGGYTF
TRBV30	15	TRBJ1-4	CAWSVGGRGGEKLFF
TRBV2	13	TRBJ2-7	CASSGQAQTEQYF
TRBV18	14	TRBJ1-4	CASSPGRGNEKLFF
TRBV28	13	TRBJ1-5	CASSLGTQQPQHF
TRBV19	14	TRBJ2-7	CASSPDRGSYEQYF
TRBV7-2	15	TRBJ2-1	CASSPIASSYNEQFF
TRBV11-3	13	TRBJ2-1	CASSLVREGEQFF
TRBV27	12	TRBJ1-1	CASSYSGGEAFF
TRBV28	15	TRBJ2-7	CASSFGQGGSYEQYF
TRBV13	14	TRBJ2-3	CASSSTANTDTQYF
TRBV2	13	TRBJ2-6	CASTRSGANVLTF
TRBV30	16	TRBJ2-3	CAWSVRGWARTDTQYF
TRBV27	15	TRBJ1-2	CASSLRQGANYGYTF
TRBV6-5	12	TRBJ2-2	CAEGQGSGELFF
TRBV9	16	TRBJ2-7	CASSVGEYSYSYEQYF
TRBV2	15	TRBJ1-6	CASSRSGTDNSPLHF
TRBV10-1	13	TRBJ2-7	CASSPRGAHEQYF
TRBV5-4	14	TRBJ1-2	CASSEAGREMSYTF
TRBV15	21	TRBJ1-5	CATSRAHRAGRLPYSNQPQHF